The TCR beta chain described here comes from a study of identical twins. This clonotype was seen repeatedly, ten times or more. The antigen remains undetermined. Germline V gene sequence: CDR1 MDHEN, CDR2 SYDVKM. After removal of 6 bases from V and 1 base from J, the junction contained 0 bases not matched to a gene. CDR3 size: 14 residues. Study-wide findings and caveats: The study drew conclusions from cross-sectional statistical analysis, not from following the same donors.

Via MiXCR, TCRdb re-called the 5' RACE reads, giving one row per CDR3 protein. This table has roughly 700,000 distinct CDR3 sequences, under 9% appearing once. A further study also used this sample, focusing on yellow fever vaccine responses in identical twins.

This clonotype was sampled from a young woman in good health. Sample: PBMCs. The chain carries TRBV28 and TRBJ2-3; the match to TRBD2 covers 11 bases. The DNA of the CDR3 is TGTGCCAGCAGACTAGCGGGGGGCACAGATACGCAGTATTTT. Translation: CASRLAGGTDTQYF.